The T cell receptor beta chain described here comes from a study of metastatic and nonmetastatic thyroid tumors. Thyroid surgery had not been preceded by any treatment in any patient. The sample holds a few counts of this clone. TCRdb reprocessed the PCR reads using MiXCR. The data hold around 5,900 clones, with more than 30% observed a single time. This CDR3 comprises 13 residues. CDR1 and CDR2 from the germline V gene are PRHDT and FYEKMQ (reference sequence). The V and J ends lost 4 bases and 5 bases respectively, with 11 bases between them. The sequenced sample was adjacent normal tissue. The receptor's source is a male donor with papillary thyroid cancer or a benign thyroid nodule (not recorded which). Some clones in this sample may be carry-over from other donors' samples. The genes are TRBV13 and TRBJ1-1, with D maybe TRBD1 (5 bases). The CDR3 region is CASSSWGGTEAFF. The CDR3 coding sequence is TGTGCCAGCAGCTCTTGGGGGGGGACTGAAGCTTTCTTT.